This TCR beta chain appears in the sequencing data of a study of shared clonotypes between healthy human individuals. The study's findings and limits: Estimated richness values were generally larger in naive subsets than in memory subsets. Non-shared clonotypes showed lower generation probabilities than clonotypes common to all four donors. Several donors held roughly 5% of naive CD4 clonotypes in common.

Remarks on this clone: What it recognizes is unknown.

The V and J ends lost 5 bases and 3 bases, in that order; junction bases with no gene match: 7. CDR1 SGHTA and CDR2 FQGNSA come from the germline V gene. This CDR3 region has 15 residues. Genomic DNA belonging to each subset was distributed in equal measure over several immunoSEQ plates. Sequencing was performed with immunoSEQ multiplex PCR; in TCRdb, only in-frame clones are kept and a portion is missing. The sample lists about 2.1 million clones, 80% to 95% seen once, with 1.5% to 2% in the top ten. In the naive CD8 group, cells lacked CD45RO and were positively selected for CCR7, so terminally differentiated effector memory CD45RA+ cells were left out.

The sample consisted of naive CD8+ T cells from PBMCs. This TCR was sampled from a man aged 18 to 30 in good health. Some clones in this sample may be carry-over from other donors' samples. The chain links TRBV7-2 to TRBJ2-1; 7 bases align to TRBD2. In DNA, the CDR3 is TGTGCCAGCAGCCCCCTAGCGGCCGACTACAATGAGCAGTTCTTC. Protein: CASSPLAADYNEQFF.